What follows are 18 T cell receptor beta chains derived from one specimen sequenced in a study of T cell changes during pregnancy in multiple sclerosis. Produced via immunoSEQ multiplex PCR; TCRdb's table is partial and in-frame only. The profile shows about 40,000 clones, more than 85% of them singletons. The sequenced sample was CD8+ T cells from peripheral blood mononuclear cells, obtained in the first trimester of pregnancy. The receptors derive from a female donor with multiple sclerosis, enrolled in a pregnancy study.

The genes are TRBV4-1 and TRBJ2-7, with 7 bases lining up with TRBD1. The V and J ends lost 0 bases and 7 bases, in that order; junction bases with no gene match: 9. Germline CDR1 reads MGHRA; CDR2 reads YSYEKL. The length of the CDR3 is 15 residues. CDR3 DNA: TGCGCCAGCAGCCAAGAAGGGGGCCTGTCGTGGGAGCAGTACTTC. It encodes CASSQEGGLSWEQYF.

The chain joins TRBV4-1 to TRBJ1-5; 9 positions match TRBD1. The CDR3 runs to 16 residues. Losses at the gene ends were 0 bases for V and 2 bases for J; bases not matched to a gene: 2. In germline, CDR1 is MGHRA, CDR2 YSYEKL. The CDR3 protein is CASSQDRDRGNQPQHF. CDR3 DNA sequence: TGCGCCAGCAGCCAAGATCGGGACAGGGGCAATCAGCCCCAGCATTTT.

This chain links TRBV27 with TRBJ2-1; D unresolved. The V end lost 2 bases, the J end lost 7 bases, and 3 bases lay between the germline ends. This CDR3 spans 11 amino acids. Germline V gives CDR1 MNHEY, CDR2 SMNVEV (reference sequence). The chain's CDR3 is CASSLLNEQFF. The CDR3 DNA reads TGTGCCAGCAGTTTACTAAATGAGCAGTTCTTC.

The V gene is TRBV13, the J gene TRBJ2-2; D is uncertain. Germline loops: CDR1 PRHDT, CDR2 FYEKMQ (reference sequence). Trimming took off 5 bases at V and 4 bases at J, with 14 bases between the two ends. The length of the CDR3 is 15 residues. DNA for the CDR3: TGTGCCAGCAGCCAAACCGGTTCGAGCACCGGGGAGCTGTTTTTT. It codes for CASSQTGSSTGELFF.

This chain links TRBV6-1 with TRBJ2-2; D gene ambiguous. Germline CDR1 and CDR2: MNHNS and SASEGT. The CDR3 runs to 14 residues. V lost 6 bases and J lost 5, with 13 bases in between. The CDR3 reads CASSDGLSTGELFF. The CDR3 DNA reads TGTGCCAGCAGCGACGGGTTATCTACCGGGGAGCTGTTTTTT.

This sequence joins TRBV30 and TRBJ1-2; a possible D gene is TRBD1 (5 bases). Germline V gives CDR1 GTSNPN, CDR2 SVGIG (reference sequence). CDR3 size: 14 residues. V was shortened by 3 bases and J by 8 bases, with 19 bases between the two germline ends. The CDR3 region has the DNA TGTGCCTGGAGGCGACTCCAGGAGGGGCGAGGCTACACCTTC. Residues: CAWRRLQEGRGYTF.

This chain uses TRBV6-1 with TRBJ1-4; 10 nucleotides align to TRBD1. The CDR3 totals 14 residues. The V gene end was trimmed by 1 base and the J gene end by 8 bases; junction bases not matched to a gene: 1. Germline V gene sequence: CDR1 MNHNS, CDR2 SASEGT. The CDR3 spells CASSEGTGGEKLFF. CDR3 bases: TGTGCCAGCAGTGAAGGGACAGGGGGAGAAAAACTGTTTTTT.

The V gene is TRBV2, the J gene TRBJ1-1, with D unclear. The CDR3 has 15 amino acids. Trimming pared 6 bases from V and 2 bases from J, leaving 16 bases between. The germline CDR1 and CDR2 sequences are SNHLY and FYNNEI. CDR3 region: CASRVWAGDNTEAFF. The CDR3 nucleotides are TGTGCCAGCAGGGTTTGGGCGGGCGATAACACTGAAGCTTTCTTT.

The chain is built from TRBV13 and TRBJ2-7, with 7 nucleotides matching TRBD1. The V and J ends lost 4 bases and 3 bases, in that order; junction bases with no gene match: 12. The V gene's germline CDR1 is PRHDT and CDR2 FYEKMQ (reference sequence). This CDR3 contains 16 residues. The CDR3 here is CASSSRGIRTHYEQYF. The CDR3 DNA sequence: TGTGCCAGCAGCTCCAGGGGGATACGGACGCACTACGAGCAGTACTTC.

The table lists this clone with a count of one. The chain couples TRBV2 to TRBJ1-2; weak D call: TRBD1 (6 bases). Germline V gives CDR1 SNHLY, CDR2 FYNNEI. The CDR3 contains 14 residues. Trimming stripped 4 bases from V and 4 bases from J, with 13 bases between. CDR3 amino acids: CASSVGGGGYGYTF. The CDR3 DNA sequence: TGTGCCAGCAGTGTGGGAGGGGGGGGCTATGGCTACACCTTC.

This chain links TRBV6-1 with TRBJ2-1, with 8 bases identical to TRBD2. CDR1 is MNHNS and CDR2 is SASEGT in the germline V gene. This CDR3 spans 16 amino acids. J gave up 1 base and V 3 bases, and 5 bases lay outside the gene matches. This CDR3 reads CASSDPAGDSYNEQFF. In nucleotides, the CDR3 is TGTGCCAGCAGTGACCCAGCGGGGGATTCCTACAATGAGCAGTTCTTC.

The V call is TRBV27, the J call TRBJ2-7, with 7 bases matching TRBD2. Per the germline V gene, CDR1 is MNHEY and CDR2 is SMNVEV (reference sequence). The CDR3 has 15 amino acids. Losses at the gene ends were 10 bases for V and 3 bases for J; bases not matched to a gene: 15. The chain's CDR3 is CATLGPQRGVYEQYF. CDR3 nucleotide sequence: TGTGCCACCCTGGGCCCTCAGCGGGGAGTCTACGAGCAGTACTTC.

V usage is TRBV5-4 and J usage is TRBJ2-3, with a weak D call TRBD1 (6 bases). The CDR3 is 14 residues long. CDR1 is SGHNT, CDR2 YYREEE, per germline (reference sequence). V lost 2 bases and J 5 bases, leaving 12 bases between the germline ends. In DNA form, the CDR3 reads TGTGCCAGCAGCTTTCGTGGGGGCCTAGATACGCAGTATTTT. It is translated as CASSFRGGLDTQYF.

The gene calls are TRBV11-2 and TRBJ1-2; 8 nucleotides line up with TRBD1. This CDR3 comprises 15 residues. V trimming: 2 bases; J trimming: 4 bases; junction bases outside the gene matches: 6. CDR1 and CDR2 (germline): SGHAT, FQNNGV. CDR3 DNA: TGTGCCAGCAGCTTACGCGGACAGGGAACCTATGGCTACACCTTC. It translates to CASSLRGQGTYGYTF.

The genes are TRBV2 and TRBJ2-7, with D tentatively TRBD1 (6 bases). From germline, CDR1 is SNHLY and CDR2 FYNNEI. This CDR3 region has 12 residues. V shed 8 bases and J shed 4 bases, with 12 bases lying between them. CDR3 bases: TGTGCCAGCCGGGACACAGGATACGAGCAGTACTTC. Residues: CASRDTGYEQYF.

The chain couples TRBV27 to TRBJ1-5; TRBD1 matches 12 bases. Germline-derived CDR1 and CDR2 are MNHEY and SMNVEV (reference sequence). The CDR3 extends over 17 amino acids. Trimming cost V 2 bases and J 6 bases; bases outside gene matches: 8. The CDR3, as DNA: TGTGCCAGCAGTTTAATTGGGACAGGGGGCGGAGGTCAGCCCCAGCATTTT. This translates into CASSLIGTGGGGQPQHF.

A single count supports this clone. The chain is built from TRBV5-1 and TRBJ2-6, with D possibly matching TRBD1 (5 bases). The V end lost 0 bases, the J end lost 1 base, and 5 bases lay between the germline ends. CDR3 length: 15 residues. The germline CDR1 and CDR2 sequences are SGHRS and YFSETQ. CDR3 sequence: CASSLDRSGANVLTF. The CDR3 DNA reads as TGCGCCAGCAGCTTGGACAGGTCTGGGGCCAACGTCCTGACTTTC.

V usage is TRBV9 and J usage is TRBJ1-4; possible D gene TRBD1, 5 bases. This CDR3 has 12 amino acids. Trimming removed 3 bases at V and 8 bases at J, with 8 bases between. Germline CDR1 and CDR2: SGDLS and YYNGEE. The CDR3 here is CASSDGGEKLFF. DNA of the CDR3: TGTGCCAGCAGCGACGGGGGGGAAAAACTGTTTTTT. Supplemented by reference TRBV9 and TRBJ1-4, the full variable domain reads DSGVTQTPKHLITATGQRVTLRCSPRSGDLSVYWYQQSLDQGLQFLIQYYNGEERAKGNILERFSAQQFPDLHSELNLSSLELGDSALYFCASSDGGEKLFFGSGTQLSVL.